A single sample is the source of the 11 T cell receptor beta chains below, sequenced in a study of blood T cell repertoires in COVID-19 (dated by TCRdb to 2019 to 2021). Libraries were built with the immunoSEQ multiplex PCR assay. This is the immuneACCESS table as TCRdb keeps it, with only in-frame sequences that have V and J called. A part of the clones is gone; compared with another copy, unresolved V genes explain less than half, and the rest is unexplained. The sample has a few hundred thousand clones on record, roughly nine tenths of them singletons. The ten top clones hold more than 0.8% of the sample. Sequencing used PBMCs or T cells enriched from blood (not recorded which). These receptors all come from a woman in her 30s who had recovered from COVID-19.

The chain links TRBV9 to TRBJ2-7; the match to TRBD2 covers 7 bases. The V gene end was trimmed by 4 bases and the J gene end by 1 base; junction bases not matched to a gene: 2. This CDR3 comprises 13 residues. The germline CDR1 and CDR2 sequences are SGDLS and YYNGEE. The CDR3, as DNA: TGTGCCAGCAGCCGGGACTATTCCTACGAGCAGTACTTC. Its translation: CASSRDYSYEQYF.

The chain couples TRBV19 to TRBJ1-6; TRBD1 matches at 12 bases. Trimming at V came to 5 bases and at J to 9 bases, leaving 8 bases not matched to a gene. The CDR3 is 16 amino acids. The germline CDR1 and CDR2 sequences are LNHDA and SQIVND (reference sequence). In DNA, the CDR3 is TGTGCCAGTAGTGTCTCCGGGACAGGGGGCAGTTCACCCCTCCACTTT. It is translated as CASSVSGTGGSSPLHF. Together with reference TRBV19 and TRBJ1-6, the CDR3 gives the full variable domain: DGGITQSPKYLFRKEGQNVTLSCEQNLNHDAMYWYRQDPGQGLRLIYYSQIVNDFQKGDIAEGYSVSREKKESFPLTVTSAQKNPTAFYLCASSVSGTGGSSPLHFGNGTRLTVT.

The V gene is TRBV2, the J gene TRBJ1-6, with TRBD1 as a possible D gene (5 bases). Germline V gene lookup returns CDR1 SNHLY and CDR2 FYNNEI. The CDR3 covers 15 residues. Trimming took 6 bases from V and 0 from J, leaving 9 bases between them. In nucleotides, the CDR3 is TGTGCCAGCAGAGACGGGGGCTCCTATAATTCACCCCTCCACTTT. Translation gives CASRDGGSYNSPLHF.

This clone occurred a few times. The chain joins TRBV28 to TRBJ1-2, with D possibly TRBD1 on 5 matching bases. The CDR3 spans 15 residues. Germline-derived CDR1 and CDR2 are MDHEN and SYDVKM. V was clipped by 2 bases and J by 5 bases, with 15 bases between them. The CDR3 bases are TGTGCCAGCAGTTTACCGGGACTGGAGGTTTATGGCTACACCTTC. It is translated as CASSLPGLEVYGYTF.

The chain couples TRBV12-2 to TRBJ2-3; TRBD2, as called in the table, went unchecked against the DNA. TRBV12-2 is assigned pseudogene status. The CDR3 sequence is 18 residues long. The CDR3 protein is CASPLPNLDERRTDTQYF. As DNA, the CDR3 is TGTGCAAGTCCCTTACCAAACCTCGATGAAAGGAGGACAGATACGCAGTATTTT.

The V and J genes are TRBV5-1 and TRBJ1-1; the match to TRBD1 covers 7 bases. The V and J ends lost 3 bases and 5 bases, in that order; junction bases with no gene match: 7. This CDR3 is 14 amino acids long. Germline lookup yields CDR1 SGHRS and CDR2 YFSETQ. The chain's CDR3 is CASSYRQGGTEAFF. As DNA, the CDR3 is TGCGCCAGCAGCTACCGACAGGGTGGGACTGAAGCTTTCTTT.

This clone occurred once. This chain connects TRBV2 to TRBJ2-3; the D gene is possibly TRBD2 (5 bases). From germline, CDR1 is SNHLY and CDR2 FYNNEI. The length of the CDR3 is 12 residues. The V end lost 9 bases, the J end lost 4 bases, and 11 bases lay between the germline ends. The CDR3 bases are TGTGCCAGTGCACGACTATCAGATACGCAGTATTTT. It is translated as CASARLSDTQYF. The whole variable domain, filled in from reference TRBV2 and TRBJ2-3, reads EPEVTQTPSHQVTQMGQEVILRCVPISNHLYFYWYRQILGQKVEFLVSFYNNEISEKSEIFDDQFSVERPDGSNFTLKIRSTKLEDSAMYFCASARLSDTQYFGPGTRLTVL.

The chain joins TRBV14 to TRBJ2-3; 7 bases match TRBD1. The CDR3 runs to 14 residues. V lost 6 bases, J lost 3 bases, and 6 bases stayed unmatched. CDR1 is SGHDN, CDR2 FVKESK, per germline. The chain's CDR3 is CASSTGVRTDTQYF. In nucleotides, the CDR3 is TGTGCCAGCAGTACAGGGGTTAGGACAGATACGCAGTATTTT.

Details on this clone: The same CDR3 is also encoded by other DNA sequences in this sample. This rearrangement joins TRBV7-9 to TRBJ2-3; 14 bases line up with TRBD2. The V and J ends lost 5 bases and 3 bases, in that order; junction bases with no gene match: 1. CDR3 length: 15 amino acids. Germline V gene lookup returns CDR1 SEHNR and CDR2 FQNEAQ (reference sequence). The CDR3 nucleotides read TGTGCCAGCAGCCGGACTAGCGGGGGGACAGATACGCAGTATTTT. Its translation: CASSRTSGGTDTQYF.

The chain recombines TRBV19 with TRBJ2-1, with 11 bases that match TRBD1. Losses at the gene ends were 7 bases for V and 6 bases for J; bases not matched to a gene: 20. The CDR3 sequence is 19 residues long. Germline values: CDR1 LNHDA, CDR2 SQIVND (reference sequence). The CDR3 protein is CASNQRSSGTGGGRNEQFF. CDR3 DNA: TGTGCCAGTAATCAGAGGTCTTCGGGGACAGGGGGTGGACGCAATGAGCAGTTCTTC.

The rearrangement uses TRBV11-3 and TRBJ2-1, with 7 positions matching TRBD1. In germline, CDR1 is SGHNT, CDR2 YENEEA. The CDR3 sequence is 14 residues long. The trim removed 5 bases at V and 9 bases at J, leaving 10 bases unmatched. Here the CDR3 reads CASSTGAGGGEQFF. DNA for the CDR3: TGTGCCAGCAGCACAGGGGCCGGAGGTGGTGAGCAGTTCTTC.